This paragraph reports one TCR beta chain. The CDR3 has 16 residues. Germline V gives CDR1 SEHNR, CDR2 FQNEAQ (reference sequence). V was pared by 2 bases and J by 10 bases, with 21 bases between. The sample is drawn from a study of response to subunit inactivated influenza vaccine. TCRdb re-derived calls from the RT-PCR reads in MiXCR, one entry per CDR3 protein. Of 500,000 to 550,000 distinct CDR3 sequences listed, 6.5% to 8% are singletons. The specimen comprised PBMCs from blood, sampled about 23 months after vaccination. This TCR was sampled from a man between 50 and 70 years old who received an inactivated influenza vaccine. This chain connects TRBV7-9 to TRBJ2-1; a possible D gene is TRBD2 (5 bases). The CDR3 sequence: CASSLRWRAPFEEQFF. In DNA, the CDR3 is TGTGCCAGCAGCTTACGTTGGCGGGCGCCATTTGAAGAGCAGTTCTTC.